Listed here are 20 T cell receptor beta chains from one sample, sequenced in a study of identical twins. TCRdb reprocessed the 5' RACE reads via MiXCR and lists one record per CDR3 protein. This sample yields some 300,000 distinct CDR3 sequences, of which 9% to 15% are seen a single time; more than 6% belongs to the top ten. These data also featured in a second study, about yellow fever vaccine responses in identical twins.

Sequenced material: CD8+ T cells sorted from blood. Receptors were obtained from a young woman in good health.

This clonotype was counted only a few times. V is TRBV15 and J is TRBJ2-5; D may be TRBD1 (5 bases). With 0 bases removed from V and 3 bases from J, the gap between germline ends came to 14 bases. This CDR3 comprises 16 residues. Per germline, CDR1 LNHNV and CDR2 YYDKDF (reference sequence). The CDR3 DNA reads TGTGCCACCAGCAGAGATTTGGCTACAGGAGAAGAGACCCAGTACTTC. This sequence encodes CATSRDLATGEETQYF.

In its sample, this clonotype was seen a few times. The CDR3 coding sequence is TGTGCCATCAGTGACCTGGACAGGGGGAGCGGGGAGCTGTTTTTT. Amino acids: CAISDLDRGSGELFF. The gene calls are TRBV10-3 and TRBJ2-2; 10 bases are shared with TRBD1. This CDR3 has 15 residues. Germline CDR1 ENHRY, CDR2 SYGVKD. V lost 3 bases to trimming and J lost 7 bases; unmatched junction nucleotides: 5.

This clonotype was counted a few times. This chain links TRBV3-1 with TRBJ1-1; 8 nucleotides align to TRBD1. The trim removed 0 bases at V and 1 base at J, leaving 4 bases unmatched. The germline V gene has CDR1 LGHDT and CDR2 YNNKEL (reference sequence). The CDR3 is 16 amino acids. CDR3 loop: CASSQERQGWNTEAFF. The CDR3 bases are TGTGCCAGCAGCCAAGAACGACAGGGGTGGAACACTGAAGCTTTCTTT.

The rearrangement joins TRBV20-1 to TRBJ2-5; D is possibly TRBD1 or TRBD2 (6 bases each). Germline V lookup: CDR1 DFQATT, CDR2 SNEGSKA (reference sequence). CDR3 length: 13 residues. The CDR3 protein is CSPRGVFVETQYF. The CDR3 DNA reads as TGCAGCCCTAGGGGGGTTTTCGTAGAGACCCAGTACTTC.

This clonotype has ten or more counts. V gene TRBV7-9 combines with J gene TRBJ1-6; D gene unclear. Trimming pared 5 bases from V and 10 bases from J, leaving 15 bases between. Germline V gene data show CDR1 as SEHNR and CDR2 as FQNEAQ (reference sequence). The CDR3 runs to 14 residues. CDR3 DNA sequence: TGTGCCAGCAGCCAAACAGAGGTGGAATCACCCCTCCACTTT. This codes for CASSQTEVESPLHF.

A few counts support this clonotype. J is TRBJ2-2 and V is TRBV13, with 12 bases aligning to TRBD2. The V segment lost 3 bases and the J segment 4 bases; nucleotides outside the gene matches: 6. CDR1 PRHDT and CDR2 FYEKMQ come from the germline V gene (reference sequence). This CDR3 contains 17 residues. The CDR3 sequence: CASSFRTSGRFTGELFF. In DNA form, the CDR3 reads TGTGCCAGCAGCTTCCGCACTAGCGGGAGGTTCACCGGGGAGCTGTTTTTT.

In this sample, this clonotype turned up a few times. V is TRBV15 and J is TRBJ2-3; 7 positions agree with TRBD2. The CDR3 sequence is 15 residues long. With V trimmed by 5 bases and J by 6 bases, 11 bases remained unmatched. Germline-derived CDR1 and CDR2 are LNHNV and YYDKDF (reference sequence). CDR3 nucleotides: TGTGCCACCAGCTCGCGGGTCGCGGGAGAGGATACGCAGTATTTT. Encoded protein: CATSSRVAGEDTQYF.

The table lists this clonotype with a few counts. The V gene is TRBV4-1, the J gene TRBJ1-6; D is unclear. Germline CDR1 is MGHRA and CDR2 is YSYEKL. V was shortened by 1 base and J by 9 bases, with 4 bases between the two germline ends. CDR3 length: 12 amino acids. CDR3 loop: CASSQGGSPLHF. Here the CDR3 DNA reads TGCGCCAGCAGCCAAGGTGGTTCACCCCTCCACTTT.

Comments on this clonotype: A junction boundary mismatches the germline segment, possibly from a read error. The genes are TRBV7-9 and TRBJ2-3; 7 positions match TRBD2. The CDR3 extends over 13 amino acids. Germline CDR1 and CDR2: SEHNR and FQNEAQ (reference sequence). The DNA for the CDR3 is TGTGCCAGCAGCCCAGAATGGGGGGAGACTAGCCAGTTT. This gives the protein CASSPEWGETSQF.

This clonotype was recorded a few times. J is TRBJ2-3 and V is TRBV13; D remains ambiguous. V lost 2 bases to trimming and J lost 2 bases, with 11 bases between them. The CDR3 loop spans 15 amino acids. CDR1 is PRHDT, CDR2 FYEKMQ, per germline (reference sequence). The CDR3 coding sequence is TGTGCCAGCAGCTTAAGCTGGGCCTCCACAGATACGCAGTATTTT. Its protein is CASSLSWASTDTQYF.

The chain links TRBV12-3 or TRBV12-4 to TRBJ2-1; D is ambiguous. V was cut by 2 bases and J by 4 bases, with 15 bases left in between. The CDR3 sequence is 16 residues long. The CDR3 region is CASSLTPRTPYNEQFF. The CDR3 DNA reads as TGTGCCAGCAGTTTAACCCCTCGGACCCCTTACAATGAGCAGTTCTTC.

This clonotype was seen a few times. V is TRBV7-6 and J is TRBJ2-7; D is perhaps TRBD2 (5 bases). In germline, CDR1 is SGHVS, CDR2 FNYEAQ. The CDR3 extends over 14 amino acids. The V end lost 1 base, the J end lost 6 bases, and 13 bases lay between the germline ends. CDR3 coding DNA: TGTGCCAGCAGCTTAGAGGGTGCGGGTCGCGAGCAGTACTTC. Protein product: CASSLEGAGREQYF.

Notes on this clonotype: Possible read error: a much larger clone is one base away. V usage is TRBV7-9 and J usage is TRBJ2-7, with 8 bases identical to TRBD1. CDR1 and CDR2 (germline): SEHNR, FQNEAQ (reference sequence). The CDR3 totals 15 residues. V was pared by 5 bases and J by 3 bases, with 9 bases of the junction left unmatched. CDR3 sequence (DNA): TGTGCCAGCAGCATCACCGGGACAGGAGTCTACGAGCAGTACTTC. As protein: CASSITGTGVYEQYF.

The chain has TRBV7-9 and TRBJ2-5, with 8 positions matching TRBD1. Germline V gives CDR1 SEHNR, CDR2 FQNEAQ (reference sequence). CDR3 length equals 14 residues. The V segment lost 3 bases and the J segment 4 bases; nucleotides outside the gene matches: 4. The CDR3 is CASSLDRERETQYF. The CDR3 nucleotides are TGTGCCAGCAGCTTGGACAGGGAACGAGAGACCCAGTACTTC.

This clonotype was counted many times. The J gene is TRBJ2-5, the V gene TRBV20-1; D gene ambiguous. The CDR3 loop spans 14 amino acids. Trimming stripped 3 bases from V and 9 bases from J, with 20 bases between. Germline V gene sequence: CDR1 DFQATT, CDR2 SNEGSKA (reference sequence). DNA for the CDR3: TGCAGTGCTAGCGCCTACTGGCAAGAGAAGGCCCAGTACTTC. Protein sequence: CSASAYWQEKAQYF.

This clonotype was recorded a few times. As DNA, the CDR3 is TGTGCCAGCAGCGTTGACAGTTCCTACGAGCAGTACTTC. Amino acid sequence: CASSVDSSYEQYF. V and J are TRBV9 and TRBJ2-7; D may be TRBD1 (5 bases). The CDR3 is made up of 13 amino acids. Germline assignment: CDR1 SGDLS and CDR2 YYNGEE. Between the trimmed V and J ends, which lost 2 bases and 1 base, there was a span of 7 bases.

The rearrangement joins TRBV7-9 to TRBJ2-7; the match to TRBD2 covers 7 bases. With V trimmed by 5 bases and J by 1 base, 11 bases remained unmatched. The germline V gene encodes CDR1 SEHNR and CDR2 FQNEAQ (reference sequence). CDR3 length equals 16 residues. The CDR3 bases are TGTGCCAGCAGCCCCACCGCGGGGGTTGAGTCCTACGAGCAGTACTTC. It encodes CASSPTAGVESYEQYF.

A few counts support this clonotype. The V gene is TRBV6-1, the J gene TRBJ1-5, with D possibly TRBD1 on 5 matching bases. Germline CDR1 reads MNHNS; CDR2 reads SASEGT. The CDR3 extends over 13 amino acids. The V end lost 6 bases, the J end lost 6 bases, and 12 bases lay between the germline ends. CDR3 in DNA: TGTGCCAGCAGCCGGGACGGAGCTCAGCCCCAGCATTTT. Translation gives CASSRDGAQPQHF.

The chain links TRBV12-5 to TRBJ2-1; 9 positions match TRBD2. V was pared by 3 bases and J by 1 base, with 7 bases of the junction left unmatched. The CDR3 consists of 17 residues. Germline CDR1 LGHNT, CDR2 FRNRAP. The DNA of the CDR3 is TGTGCTAGTGGTTTTGCGGCGGGAGGGCCGTCCTACAATGAGCAGTTCTTC. This encodes CASGFAAGGPSYNEQFF.

The gene calls are TRBV4-1 and TRBJ2-2; 7 bases are shared with TRBD1. The CDR3 has 16 amino acids. V shed 2 bases, J shed 4 bases, and the junction held 7 bases outside the gene matches. Germline V CDR1 and CDR2: MGHRA, YSYEKL. The DNA for the CDR3 is TGCGCCAGCAGCCAAACCCGGGACAGCCTCACCGGGGAGCTGTTTTTT. Its protein is CASSQTRDSLTGELFF.